This T cell receptor (beta chain) was identified during a study of radiation and T cells in renal cell carcinoma. Stated time point: baseline pretreatment blood. Treatment described: 15 Gy SBRT to primary tumor, nephrectomy 4 weeks later. After SBRT, blood was collected at 2 and 4 weeks, plus baseline. The germline CDR1 and CDR2 sequences are SGHDT and YYEEEE. This CDR3 contains 15 residues. Trimming shortened V by 5 bases and J by 4 bases, and 16 bases separated the two germline ends. Using immunoSEQ multiplex PCR, the repertoire was profiled, and TCRdb retains in-frame clones only, with some absent. The profile shows about 160,000 clones, roughly 90% of them singletons.

The sequence came from a woman in her 70s with renal cell carcinoma. The input for sequencing was blood, taken from a patient whose treatment included radiotherapy and nephrectomy. The genes are TRBV5-6 and TRBJ1-3; D is unresolved. CDR3 bases: TGTGCCAGCAGATCCCGGGCAGGCCAAGGAAACACCATATATTTT. Protein sequence: CASRSRAGQGNTIYF. Filled out from reference TRBV5-6 and TRBJ1-3, the complete variable domain reads DAGVTQSPTHLIKTRGQQVTLRCSPKSGHDTVSWYQQALGQGPQFIFQYYEEEERQRGNFPDRFSGHQFPNYSSELNVNALLLGDSALYLCASRSRAGQGNTIYFGEGSWLTVV.